Listed below are T cell receptor beta chains from one sample, sequenced in a study of cytomegalovirus exposure and HLA in healthy donors. The repertoire was sequenced with immunoSEQ multiplex PCR; TCRdb's copy has only in-frame clones and lacks some. The sample has about 160,000 clones; around 73% are singletons. The sequencing sample was made of PBMCs. These receptors all come from a male donor in good health and CMV-seronegative. The conserved cysteine and the conserved F or W are not part of the CDR3 here. Clone size is shown for a subset of rows, as once, few, many or a class of expanded clone.

v_gene: TRBV7-8; j_gene: TRBJ2-5; abundance: NA; CDR3aa: ASSLARLAQY
v_gene: TRBV6-5; j_gene: TRBJ1-1; abundance: NA; CDR3aa: ASSLGQDTEAF
v_gene: TRBV7-9; j_gene: TRBJ2-7; abundance: once; CDR3aa: ASSRTSGGSYEQY
v_gene: TRBV5-1; j_gene: TRBJ2-6; abundance: once; CDR3aa: ASSGSSGANVLT
v_gene: TRBV30; j_gene: TRBJ2-7; abundance: NA; CDR3aa: AWSAGTGRDEQY
v_gene: TRBV6-5; j_gene: TRBJ2-1; abundance: once; CDR3aa: ASSSRGRGTEQF
v_gene: TRBV28; j_gene: TRBJ1-1; abundance: NA; CDR3aa: ASSPHPVEAF
v_gene: TRBV7-2; j_gene: TRBJ2-5; abundance: NA; CDR3aa: ASSLSRSGGVKTQY
v_gene: TRBV9; j_gene: TRBJ2-3; abundance: once; CDR3aa: ASSADRGPTDTQY
v_gene: TRBV5-4; j_gene: TRBJ2-7; abundance: few; CDR3aa: ASSLGGGVSEQY
v_gene: TRBV5-6; j_gene: TRBJ2-7; abundance: NA; CDR3aa: ASSLRRTPVYEQY
v_gene: TRBV5-1; j_gene: TRBJ2-5; abundance: once; CDR3aa: ASSLVQGQETQY
v_gene: TRBV5-4; j_gene: TRBJ1-1; abundance: NA; CDR3aa: ASSLSHEAF
v_gene: TRBV19; j_gene: TRBJ1-2; abundance: NA; CDR3aa: ASSIEGGPYGYT
v_gene: TRBV14; j_gene: TRBJ1-6; abundance: NA; CDR3aa: ASSQETVNSPLH
v_gene: TRBV9; j_gene: TRBJ2-1; abundance: NA; CDR3aa: ASSRSGNYNEQF
v_gene: TRBV4-2; j_gene: TRBJ2-7; abundance: NA; CDR3aa: ASSLGTSGNYEQY
v_gene: TRBV28; j_gene: TRBJ1-2; abundance: NA; CDR3aa: ASNGRIGTGAYGYT
v_gene: TRBV28; j_gene: TRBJ2-7; abundance: NA; CDR3aa: ASSLSSGYEQY
v_gene: TRBV27; j_gene: TRBJ1-1; abundance: few; CDR3aa: ASSPSGGFIVTEAF
v_gene: TRBV15; j_gene: TRBJ2-7; abundance: NA; CDR3aa: ATSRGAGAYEQY
v_gene: TRBV4-2; j_gene: TRBJ1-5; abundance: once; CDR3aa: ASSRGDQPQH
v_gene: TRBV19; j_gene: TRBJ2-1; abundance: NA; CDR3aa: ASSLTSGSFDEQF
v_gene: TRBV5-4; j_gene: TRBJ1-6; abundance: once; CDR3aa: ASSWGRGQGNNSPLH
v_gene: TRBV29-1; j_gene: TRBJ1-1; abundance: NA; CDR3aa: SAPGQENTEAF
v_gene: TRBV6-6; j_gene: TRBJ2-7; abundance: few; CDR3aa: ASTLKPYLAYEQY
v_gene: TRBV6-4; j_gene: TRBJ1-1; abundance: NA; CDR3aa: ASSKERQGTGTEAF
v_gene: TRBV19; j_gene: TRBJ2-2; abundance: NA; CDR3aa: ASSIGGTRNTGELF
v_gene: TRBV6-6; j_gene: TRBJ1-1; abundance: NA; CDR3aa: ASSLSRGTEAF
v_gene: TRBV28; j_gene: TRBJ1-4; abundance: NA; CDR3aa: ASSLGDRAEKLF
v_gene: TRBV6-1; j_gene: TRBJ2-1; abundance: NA; CDR3aa: ASGWGGYNEQF
v_gene: TRBV2; j_gene: TRBJ2-7; abundance: NA; CDR3aa: ASSEAGQPEQY
v_gene: TRBV2; j_gene: TRBJ1-1; abundance: few; CDR3aa: AYRGSPFSEAF
v_gene: TRBV6-1; j_gene: TRBJ1-2; abundance: NA; CDR3aa: ASSEVGTGKYGYT
v_gene: TRBV18; j_gene: TRBJ1-1; abundance: NA; CDR3aa: ASSPGEWESTEAF
v_gene: TRBV18; j_gene: TRBJ2-3; abundance: NA; CDR3aa: ASSRTAFSDTDTQY
v_gene: TRBV11-2; j_gene: TRBJ1-2; abundance: NA; CDR3aa: ASSLDSAAYGYT
v_gene: TRBV30; j_gene: TRBJ1-5; abundance: NA; CDR3aa: AWNGPGQGSNQPQH
v_gene: TRBV10-3; j_gene: TRBJ1-1; abundance: NA; CDR3aa: AISDQGNTEAF
v_gene: TRBV28; j_gene: TRBJ2-6; abundance: NA; CDR3aa: ASSSGTGGWGANVLT
v_gene: TRBV11-1; j_gene: TRBJ2-7; abundance: few; CDR3aa: ASSLATGTSGYGQY
v_gene: TRBV7-3; j_gene: TRBJ1-6; abundance: NA; CDR3aa: ASSPLPRAQNSPLH
v_gene: TRBV7-2; j_gene: TRBJ2-5; abundance: NA; CDR3aa: ASSHRPGTGVETQY
v_gene: TRBV6-5; j_gene: TRBJ1-2; abundance: NA; CDR3aa: ASSPRRDSNYGYT
v_gene: TRBV5-1; j_gene: TRBJ1-1; abundance: NA; CDR3aa: ASSLLAGGDTEAF
v_gene: TRBV5-4; j_gene: TRBJ2-1; abundance: NA; CDR3aa: ASSLTIRAFNEQF
v_gene: TRBV6-1; j_gene: TRBJ2-5; abundance: NA; CDR3aa: ASRGGVLETQY
v_gene: TRBV5-4; j_gene: TRBJ2-7; abundance: NA; CDR3aa: ASSFWPSSYEQY
v_gene: TRBV6-1; j_gene: TRBJ2-1; abundance: NA; CDR3aa: ASSERRERHEQF